The 18 T cell receptor beta chains below all came from one sample that was sequenced in a study of CD8+ T cells in alopecia areata. Extraction and reverse transcription of RNA yielded cDNA as the sequencing template. Produced via immunoSEQ multiplex PCR; TCRdb's table is partial and in-frame only. The repertoire holds approximately 280,000 clones, with 55% to 75% as singletons. The treatment here: oral pan-JAK inhibitor, 5-10 mg twice daily. Sequenced here: CD4+ T cells sorted from blood, sampled at week 24, from a patient treated with tofacitinib. These receptors originate from a human donor with alopecia areata.

This clone has a handful of counts. The junction and the germline gene differ at one end; a read error may be behind it. The chain combines TRBV7-7 with TRBJ2-2; 7 positions agree with TRBD1. Germline CDR1 SSHAT, CDR2 FNYEAQ (reference sequence). CDR3 length: 12 amino acids. The CDR3 protein is CASSRDSGELFF. DNA of the CDR3: TGTGCTAGCAGCCGGGACAGCGGGGAGCTGTTTTTT.

In this sample, this clone turned up a few times. The J gene is TRBJ1-2, the V gene TRBV4-1; perhaps TRBD1 as D (5 bases). This CDR3 has 17 amino acids. The germline CDR1 and CDR2 sequences are MGHRA and YSYEKL. Trimming removed 3 bases from V and 5 bases from J, with 22 bases in between. Here the CDR3 reads CASSHSKRGLRAYGYTF. Written as DNA, the CDR3 is TGCGCCAGCAGCCATTCCAAGCGGGGCCTCCGGGCTTATGGCTACACCTTC.

The V gene is TRBV29-1, the J gene TRBJ2-3, with D tentatively TRBD1 or TRBD2 (5 bases each). There are 15 residues in the CDR3. The V end was cut by 8 bases, the J end by 0 bases, with 18 bases between. Looked up from germline, CDR1 is SQVTM and CDR2 is ANQGSEA. CDR3 protein: CSLAGRDGSTDTQYF. For the CDR3, the DNA is TGCAGCCTCGCCGGTCGGGACGGAAGCACAGATACGCAGTATTTT.

The chain has TRBV29-1 and TRBJ1-6, with D uncertain. There are 13 residues in the CDR3. With 1 base removed from V and 9 bases from J, the gap between germline ends came to 10 bases. Germline CDR1 reads SQVTM; CDR2 reads ANQGSEA. Here the CDR3 reads CSVEVDRGSPLHF. DNA for the CDR3: TGCAGCGTTGAAGTAGATCGGGGTTCACCCCTCCACTTT.

The chain combines TRBV6-6 with TRBJ2-1; D not resolved. CDR3 length: 12 residues. Germline-derived CDR1 and CDR2 are MNHNY and SVGAGI (reference sequence). The V end lost 7 bases, the J end lost 9 bases, and 13 bases lay between the germline ends. The CDR3 loop reads CASKSTVGEQFF. The DNA of the CDR3 is TGTGCCAGCAAATCGACGGTCGGTGAGCAGTTCTTC.

The chain uses TRBV4-2 and TRBJ1-5; no clear D. This CDR3 region has 15 residues. Germline-derived CDR1 and CDR2 are LGHNA and YNFKEQ. Between the trimmed V and J ends, which lost 0 bases and 2 bases, there was a span of 8 bases. The CDR3 sequence: CASSQDRPGNQPQHF. The DNA for the CDR3 is TGTGCCAGCAGCCAAGATCGGCCGGGCAATCAGCCCCAGCATTTT.

The J gene is TRBJ2-2, the V gene TRBV9, with D hard to call. Germline-derived CDR1 and CDR2 are SGDLS and YYNGEE. The CDR3 loop spans 13 amino acids. Trimming stripped 3 bases from V and 3 bases from J, with 6 bases between. The DNA of the CDR3 is TGTGCCAGCAGCGCTCAGGACACCGGGGAGCTGTTTTTT. Its translation: CASSAQDTGELFF.

This rearrangement joins TRBV29-1 to TRBJ2-1; 7 bases map to TRBD1. The V gene's germline CDR1 is SQVTM and CDR2 ANQGSEA. The J segment lost 2 bases and the V segment lost 7 bases, leaving 8 bases of the junction unmatched. There are 14 residues in the CDR3. The CDR3 region is CSGEQGTPYNEQFF. CDR3 coding DNA: TGCAGCGGCGAACAGGGGACACCCTACAATGAGCAGTTCTTC.

This chain connects TRBV29-1 to TRBJ2-7; D assignment may be TRBD1 or TRBD2 (6 bases each). CDR1 is SQVTM, CDR2 ANQGSEA, per germline. The CDR3 loop spans 12 amino acids. V lost 7 bases to trimming and J lost 6 bases, with 16 bases between them. CDR3 loop: CSGGAQGGEQYF. The CDR3 DNA reads as TGCAGCGGTGGGGCACAGGGAGGCGAGCAGTACTTC.

J is TRBJ2-5 and V is TRBV4-2; the D is unclear. Germline CDR1 LGHNA, CDR2 YNFKEQ. The CDR3 totals 16 residues. The germline V and J ends were trimmed by 0 bases and 1 base, with 12 bases remaining between them. CDR3 region: CASSQEGNGLQETQYF. CDR3 coding DNA: TGTGCCAGCAGCCAAGAGGGGAACGGTCTCCAAGAGACCCAGTACTTC.

This clone has only a few counts. This rearrangement joins TRBV27 to TRBJ2-5, with D perhaps TRBD1 (5 bases). The CDR3 sequence is 15 residues long. Trimming left V 0 bases short and J 7 bases short, with 15 bases between. Germline V gene sequence: CDR1 MNHEY, CDR2 SMNVEV (reference sequence). CDR3 bases: TGTGCCAGCAGTTTATCGGGCCAGGGTTCGGCGACCCAGTACTTC. It yields the protein CASSLSGQGSATQYF.

DNA of the CDR3: TGTGCCAGCAGCTACAGGGTGAGACGCCACGGGGATTCACCCCTCCACTTT. Its translation: CASSYRVRRHGDSPLHF. The genes are TRBV7-9 and TRBJ1-6, with a tentative D call TRBD1 (6 bases). CDR1 SEHNR and CDR2 FQNEAQ come from the germline V gene (reference sequence). The CDR3 contains 17 residues. The V end lost 4 bases, the J end lost 8 bases, and 21 bases lay between the germline ends. The full variable domain, rest sourced from reference TRBV7-9 and TRBJ1-6, is DTGVSQNPRHKITKRGQNVTFRCDPISEHNRLYWYRQTLGQGPEFLTYFQNEAQLEKSRLLSDRFSAERPKGSFSTLEIQRTEQGDSAMYLCASSYRVRRHGDSPLHFGNGTRLTVT.

CDR3 nucleotides: TGTGCCAGCAGCTTAGCTCGGGTTAGCAGGGGGCTCGCCCTAGGAGAGACCCAGTACTTC. It codes for CASSLARVSRGLALGETQYF. The chain combines TRBV7-6 with TRBJ2-5, with 8 bases that match TRBD1. This CDR3 contains 20 residues. With V trimmed by 0 bases and J by 4 bases, 19 bases remained unmatched. Germline V lookup: CDR1 SGHVS, CDR2 FNYEAQ.

A word on this clone: This CDR3 is also generated by other DNA sequences in the sample. V usage is TRBV9 and J usage is TRBJ1-2, with 8 nucleotides matching TRBD1. The CDR3 is 13 residues long. Germline CDR1 reads SGDLS; CDR2 reads YYNGEE. Unmatched junction bases numbered 2, after V lost 0 bases and J lost 7 bases. This chain's CDR3 is CASSVAQGAGYTF. CDR3 DNA sequence: TGTGCCAGCAGCGTAGCCCAGGGGGCTGGCTACACCTTC.

The sample holds a few counts of this clone. The chain joins TRBV29-1 to TRBJ2-1; D is unclear. The CDR3 spans 12 residues. Looked up from germline, CDR1 is SQVTM and CDR2 is ANQGSEA. V was shortened by 1 base and J by 3 bases, with 4 bases between the two germline ends. CDR3 residues: CSVEGIYNEQFF. CDR3 DNA sequence: TGCAGCGTTGAAGGGATCTACAATGAGCAGTTCTTC.

This clone was recorded a few times. V gene TRBV29-1 combines with J gene TRBJ2-3; no firm D call. The CDR3 runs 13 residues. The V end was cut by 0 bases, the J end by 11 bases, with 15 bases between. Per germline, CDR1 SQVTM and CDR2 ANQGSEA. The CDR3 DNA sequence: TGCAGCGTTGAAGATTTCGGAGTCCCCGGGCAGTATTTT. Protein product: CSVEDFGVPGQYF.

The sample holds one count of this clone. The chain carries TRBV29-1 and TRBJ2-5, with 7 nucleotides matching TRBD2. The V gene end was trimmed by 6 bases and the J gene end by 5 bases; junction bases not matched to a gene: 9. The CDR3 runs to 13 residues. Germline CDR1 is SQVTM and CDR2 is ANQGSEA. The CDR3 DNA is TGCAGCGTGGTCTGGGGAGGGGCGGAGACCCAGTACTTC. It codes for CSVVWGGAETQYF. Filled out from reference TRBV29-1 and TRBJ2-5, the complete variable domain reads SAVISQKPSRDICQRGTSLTIQCQVDSQVTMMFWYRQQPGQSLTLIATANQGSEATYESGFVIDKFPISRPNLTFSTLTVSNMSPEDSSIYLCSVVWGGAETQYFGPGTRLLVL.

The gene calls are TRBV6-5 and TRBJ2-1; 8 nucleotides line up with TRBD2. This CDR3 spans 13 amino acids. The junction had 6 bases not matched to a gene; V was cut back by 5 bases and J by 9 bases. Germline V gene sequence: CDR1 MNHEY, CDR2 SVGAGI. The CDR3 DNA is TGTGCCAGCAGTCCTAGCGGGCAGGGTGAGCAGTTCTTC. It yields the protein CASSPSGQGEQFF.